This T cell receptor (beta chain) was found in a study of blood T cell repertoires in COVID-19. Repertoires were generated with immunoSEQ multiplex PCR, while TCRdb's copy carries only in-frame clones and drops some. The data contain approximately 56,000 clones, roughly 80% of them singletons. CDR3 length: 14 amino acids. Trimming pared 0 bases from V and 0 bases from J, leaving 4 bases between. The V gene's germline CDR1 is SGHNT and CDR2 YENEEA. This TCR was sampled from an elderly woman with acute or convalescent COVID-19. V gene TRBV11-3 combines with J gene TRBJ2-3; D uncertain. The specimen was peripheral blood. Here the CDR3 DNA reads TGTGCCAGCAGCTTAGACTCTAGCACAGATACGCAGTATTTT. It encodes CASSLDSSTDTQYF. The whole variable domain, filled in from reference TRBV11-3 and TRBJ2-3, reads EAGVVQSPRYKIIEKKQPVAFWCNPISGHNTLYWYLQNLGQGPELLIRYENEEAVDDSQLPKDRFSAERLKGVDSTLKIQPAELGDSAVYLCASSLDSSTDTQYFGPGTRLTVL.